The 30 T cell receptor beta chains below were found in one sample sequenced in a study of blood T cell repertoires in COVID-19. The repertoire was sequenced with immunoSEQ multiplex PCR; TCRdb's copy has only in-frame clones and lacks some. The table records hundreds of thousands of clones, about 90% of them present only once. The sample taken for sequencing was PBMCs or T cells enriched from blood (not recorded which). These receptor sequences come from a woman under 40 who had recovered from COVID-19.

The V gene is TRBV28, the J gene TRBJ2-7; TRBD1 might be the D (5 bases). Between the trimmed V and J ends, which lost 3 bases and 3 bases, there was a span of 6 bases. The germline V gene has CDR1 MDHEN and CDR2 SYDVKM. The CDR3 runs to 12 residues. CDR3 region: CASSFQGYEQYF. The CDR3 bases are TGTGCCAGCAGTTTCCAGGGCTACGAGCAGTACTTC.

The genes are TRBV6-5 and TRBJ1-1; 8 bases map to TRBD1. Germline V gene sequence: CDR1 MNHEY, CDR2 SVGAGI. The CDR3 runs to 14 residues. The ends lost 7 bases at V and 4 bases at J; junction bases unmatched: 8. The CDR3 DNA is TGTGCCAGCACTCGGACAGGGATGGGCACTGAAGCTTTCTTT. This sequence encodes CASTRTGMGTEAFF.

Remarks on this clone: The sample has other DNA sequences that encode this CDR3 too. The chain recombines TRBV19 with TRBJ1-6; TRBD1 matches at 9 bases. The CDR3 length is 15 residues. The V gene's germline CDR1 is LNHDA and CDR2 SQIVND (reference sequence). Losses at the gene ends were 7 bases for V and 7 bases for J; bases not matched to a gene: 8. The CDR3 is CASTPGQGGNSPLHF. The CDR3, as DNA: TGTGCCAGTACCCCGGGACAGGGTGGCAATTCACCCCTCCACTTT.

The chain combines TRBV5-1 with TRBJ2-3, with D possibly being TRBD2 (5 bases). Looked up from germline, CDR1 is SGHRS and CDR2 is YFSETQ. This CDR3 has 15 residues. Trimming took off 0 bases at V and 1 base at J, with 9 bases between the two ends. The CDR3 DNA reads as TGCGCCAGCAGCTTGGACGGGGAACGCACAGATACGCAGTATTTT. This gives the protein CASSLDGERTDTQYF. Full variable domain (remainder filled in from reference TRBV5-1 and TRBJ2-3): KAGVTQTPRYLIKTRGQQVTLSCSPISGHRSVSWYQQTPGQGLQFLFEYFSETQRNKGNFPGRFSGRQFSNSRSEMNVSTLELGDSALYLCASSLDGERTDTQYFGPGTRLTVL.

This clone was recorded once. The chain employs TRBV21-1 and TRBJ1-1. TRBV21-1 is labeled a pseudogene. The CDR3 has 11 amino acids. The CDR3 protein is CARVMNTEAFF. The CDR3 nucleotides are TGTGCGAGGGTCATGAACACTGAAGCTTTCTTT.

This chain uses TRBV28 with TRBJ1-4; perhaps TRBD1 as D (6 bases). V lost 2 bases and J lost 5, with 9 bases in between. Germline V lookup: CDR1 MDHEN, CDR2 SYDVKM. The CDR3 totals 14 residues. DNA of the CDR3: TGTGCCAGCAGTTTAGGACAGACCAATGAAAAACTGTTTTTT. Encoded protein: CASSLGQTNEKLFF.

The CDR3 sequence: CASSYEQSGGYQETQYF. CDR3 bases: TGCGCCAGCAGCTACGAGCAAAGCGGGGGCTACCAAGAGACCCAGTACTTC. This rearrangement joins TRBV4-1 to TRBJ2-5; 8 bases fit TRBD2. Per the germline V gene, CDR1 is MGHRA and CDR2 is YSYEKL. The CDR3 consists of 17 residues. With V trimmed by 5 bases and J by 0 bases, 11 bases remained unmatched.

The chain uses TRBV19 and TRBJ1-6, with D maybe TRBD1 (5 bases). Trimming left V 6 bases short and J 6 bases short, with 9 bases between. Germline V gives CDR1 LNHDA, CDR2 SQIVND (reference sequence). The CDR3 sequence is 13 residues long. CDR3 residues: CASRTVPNSPLHF. The CDR3 DNA reads as TGTGCCAGTAGGACAGTCCCTAATTCACCCCTCCACTTT. Looking up the rest from reference TRBV19 and TRBJ1-6 gives the full variable domain: DGGITQSPKYLFRKEGQNVTLSCEQNLNHDAMYWYRQDPGQGLRLIYYSQIVNDFQKGDIAEGYSVSREKKESFPLTVTSAQKNPTAFYLCASRTVPNSPLHFGNGTRLTVT.

This chain connects TRBV28 to TRBJ2-5, with 8 bases fitting TRBD1. The CDR3 loop spans 15 amino acids. The V gene's germline CDR1 is MDHEN and CDR2 SYDVKM. Unmatched junction bases numbered 11, after V lost 4 bases and J lost 7 bases. CDR3 sequence reads: CASSSGQGIARTQYF. CDR3 DNA sequence: TGTGCCAGCAGTTCCGGACAGGGAATAGCGCGGACCCAGTACTTC.

The rearrangement joins TRBV12-5 to TRBJ1-4, with 11 bases matching TRBD1. The CDR3 sequence is 17 residues long. Trimming cost V 6 bases and J 0 bases; bases outside gene matches: 6. CDR1 and CDR2 from the germline V gene are LGHNT and FRNRAP. CDR3 region: CASGTPGQGATNEKLFF. The CDR3 region has the DNA TGTGCTAGTGGCACCCCGGGACAGGGGGCAACTAATGAAAAACTGTTTTTT.

The V gene is TRBV5-8, the J gene TRBJ1-1; D is unresolved. Between the trimmed V and J ends, which lost 0 bases and 0 bases, there was a span of 9 bases. The CDR3 contains 15 residues. Germline CDR1 and CDR2: SGHTS and YDEGEE. DNA of the CDR3: TGTGCCAGCAGCTTGGGAGGCAGCCTGAACACTGAAGCTTTCTTT. Its translation is CASSLGGSLNTEAFF.

The chain is built from TRBV7-2 and TRBJ1-2, with a possible D match to TRBD1 (6 bases). The V end lost 4 bases, the J end lost 8 bases, and 17 bases lay between the germline ends. This CDR3 region has 14 residues. Germline CDR1 SGHTA, CDR2 FQGNSA. Written as DNA, the CDR3 is TGTGCCAGCAGCTCATTACAGGGTCTAGACGGCTACACCTTC. The encoded protein is CASSSLQGLDGYTF.

The chain has TRBV4-3 and TRBJ1-3, with a weak D call TRBD1 (5 bases). V dropped 6 bases and J dropped 3 bases, with 15 bases sitting between them. This CDR3 has 15 amino acids. Germline CDR1 reads LGHNA; CDR2 reads YSLEER. As DNA, the CDR3 is TGCGCCAGCAGTTCAGCACAGACAGATGGAAACACCATATATTTT. As protein: CASSSAQTDGNTIYF.

The CDR3 is CASVPQGSDNQPQHF. CDR3 DNA sequence: TGTGCCAGCGTTCCCCAGGGTTCTGACAATCAGCCCCAGCATTTT. The chain employs TRBV2 and TRBJ1-5; TRBD1 is a possible D gene (5 bases). The germline CDR1 and CDR2 sequences are SNHLY and FYNNEI. This CDR3 has 15 amino acids. Deletions cut 8 bases from V and 3 bases from J, with 17 bases between.

The V gene is TRBV3-1 (or the pseudogene TRBV3-2), the J gene TRBJ1-2; D is unclear. Trimming stripped 1 base from V and 4 bases from J, with 10 bases between. The CDR3 consists of 14 residues. Per the germline V gene, CDR1 is LGHDT and CDR2 is YNNKEL (reference sequence). The CDR3: CASSQVTDVYGYTF. CDR3 bases: TGTGCCAGCAGCCAAGTTACAGATGTCTATGGCTACACCTTC.

The J gene is TRBJ1-1, the V gene TRBV5-8; 8 bases line up with TRBD1. The ends lost 4 bases at V and 5 bases at J; junction bases unmatched: 10. The CDR3 is made up of 15 amino acids. Looked up from germline, CDR1 is SGHTS and CDR2 is YDEGEE. The CDR3 loop reads CASSLPGQGLTEAFF. The CDR3 bases are TGTGCCAGCAGCCTCCCAGGACAGGGCCTGACTGAAGCTTTCTTT.

J is TRBJ1-1 and V is TRBV2; D might be TRBD1 (6 bases). Germline V gene lookup returns CDR1 SNHLY and CDR2 FYNNEI. The CDR3 runs to 18 residues. V was trimmed by 1 base and J by 1 base, leaving 19 bases between them. The CDR3 sequence: CASSEGFRGPVRNTEAFF. CDR3 DNA sequence: TGTGCCAGCAGTGAAGGGTTCAGGGGCCCGGTGAGGAACACTGAAGCTTTCTTT.

The chain joins TRBV29-1 to TRBJ1-1; a possible D gene is TRBD1 (6 bases). Germline CDR1 is SQVTM and CDR2 is ANQGSEA. The CDR3 is made up of 13 amino acids. The germline V and J ends were trimmed by 6 bases and 0 bases, with 11 bases remaining between them. In DNA, the CDR3 is TGCAGCGTCCAGGGGTTTGTGAACACTGAAGCTTTCTTT. This sequence encodes CSVQGFVNTEAFF.

This chain uses TRBV7-2 with TRBJ1-5; a possible D gene is TRBD1 (6 bases). The CDR3 consists of 16 residues. Trimming took 1 base from V and 3 from J, leaving 13 bases between them. Germline V lookup: CDR1 SGHTA, CDR2 FQGNSA. Here the CDR3 DNA reads TGTGCCAGCAGCTTAGTGACAGGAGCTTCCAATCAGCCCCAGCATTTT. Its protein product is CASSLVTGASNQPQHF.

This clone appeared once. The chain uses TRBV7-9 and TRBJ2-5; D possibly corresponds to TRBD1 (5 bases). This CDR3 is built from 15 residues. The germline gives CDR1 SEHNR, CDR2 FQNEAQ (reference sequence). Between the trimmed V and J ends, which lost 1 base and 0 bases, there was a span of 9 bases. The CDR3 region is CASSLGQTDQETQYF. CDR3 in DNA: TGTGCCAGCAGCTTAGGACAGACAGACCAAGAGACCCAGTACTTC. The full variable domain, rest sourced from reference TRBV7-9 and TRBJ2-5, is DTGVSQNPRHKITKRGQNVTFRCDPISEHNRLYWYRQTLGQGPEFLTYFQNEAQLEKSRLLSDRFSAERPKGSFSTLEIQRTEQGDSAMYLCASSLGQTDQETQYFGPGTRLLVL.

The chain couples TRBV6-5 to TRBJ1-2; D is perhaps TRBD1 (5 bases). The CDR3 is 13 amino acids. Per the germline V gene, CDR1 is MNHEY and CDR2 is SVGAGI. V was trimmed by 10 bases and J by 2 bases, leaving 14 bases between them. CDR3 sequence reads: CATLRQPNYGYTF. In nucleotides, the CDR3 is TGTGCCACCTTAAGACAGCCGAACTATGGCTACACCTTC.

The chain uses TRBV24-1 and TRBJ2-1; 8 nucleotides line up with TRBD1. The CDR3 spans 16 residues. Per the germline V gene, CDR1 is KGHDR and CDR2 is SFDVKD. After removal of 3 bases from V and 4 bases from J, the junction contained 7 bases not matched to a gene. The DNA for the CDR3 is TGTGCCACCAGTGATCCTAGACAGGGGAATTACAATGAGCAGTTCTTC. Translating gives CATSDPRQGNYNEQFF.

The chain has TRBV13 and TRBJ2-7; TRBD2 might be the D (5 bases). With 5 bases removed from V and 4 bases from J, the gap between germline ends came to 21 bases. Germline assignment: CDR1 PRHDT and CDR2 FYEKMQ (reference sequence). The CDR3 runs 16 residues. The CDR3 loop reads CASSRSDPQRVYEQYF. Here the CDR3 DNA reads TGTGCCAGCAGCCGAAGTGACCCCCAGAGGGTGTACGAGCAGTACTTC.

This chain connects TRBV29-1 to TRBJ1-2, with D possibly being TRBD1 (6 bases). Per germline, CDR1 SQVTM and CDR2 ANQGSEA. This CDR3 is 11 amino acids long. Trimming pared 7 bases from V and 9 bases from J, leaving 15 bases between. CDR3 coding DNA: TGCAGCGCCAGATTAACAGGGAGCTACACCTTC. As protein: CSARLTGSYTF.

The J gene is TRBJ1-1, the V gene TRBV5-6, with TRBD1 identical over 8 bases. Germline V gives CDR1 SGHDT, CDR2 YYEEEE. This CDR3 has 13 amino acids. V shed 3 bases, J shed 5 bases, and the junction held 3 bases outside the gene matches. The CDR3 region has the DNA TGTGCCAGCAGCTCAGGGGGCCGGACTGAAGCTTTCTTT. It encodes CASSSGGRTEAFF. Based on the CDR3 plus reference TRBV5-6 and TRBJ1-1, the full variable domain is DAGVTQSPTHLIKTRGQQVTLRCSPKSGHDTVSWYQQALGQGPQFIFQYYEEEERQRGNFPDRFSGHQFPNYSSELNVNALLLGDSALYLCASSSGGRTEAFFGQGTRLTVV.

The chain has TRBV12-3 or TRBV12-4 and TRBJ1-2; no clear D gene. CDR3 length: 12 amino acids. The V end was cut by 10 bases, the J end by 7 bases, with 16 bases between. This CDR3 reads CAIRGYTGGYTF. CDR3 in DNA: TGTGCCATCCGGGGTTACACGGGTGGCTACACCTTC.

The rearrangement uses TRBV27 and TRBJ1-4, with D unresolved. The CDR3 length is 15 residues. The V and J ends lost 0 bases and 6 bases respectively, with 11 bases between them. Looked up from germline, CDR1 is MNHEY and CDR2 is SMNVEV (reference sequence). The CDR3, as DNA: TGTGCCAGCAGTTTATCGGCGGCGAGCTATGAAAAACTGTTTTTT. This translates into CASSLSAASYEKLFF.

V is TRBV29-1 and J is TRBJ1-1; D may be TRBD1 (5 bases). CDR1 and CDR2 (germline): SQVTM, ANQGSEA. Between the trimmed V and J ends, which lost 5 bases and 1 base, there was a span of 11 bases. The CDR3 consists of 13 residues. The CDR3 is CSVRQNTNTEAFF. The CDR3 bases are TGCAGCGTTCGACAGAACACGAACACTGAAGCTTTCTTT. The full variable domain, its missing parts supplied by reference TRBV29-1 and TRBJ1-1, is SAVISQKPSRDICQRGTSLTIQCQVDSQVTMMFWYRQQPGQSLTLIATANQGSEATYESGFVIDKFPISRPNLTFSTLTVSNMSPEDSSIYLCSVRQNTNTEAFFGQGTRLTVV.

This clone was observed a few times. The J gene is TRBJ2-7, the V gene TRBV5-3; 8 nucleotides match TRBD1. TRBV5-3 is reported as an ORF; its role is uncertain. The CDR3 loop spans 16 amino acids. After removal of 3 bases from V and 2 bases from J, the junction contained 10 bases not matched to a gene. CDR3 bases: TGTGCCAGAAGCTCATCGGCCGCAGGGGGCCCCTACGAGCAGTACTTC. This gives the protein CARSSSAAGGPYEQYF.

The gene calls are TRBV20-1 and TRBJ1-6; possibly TRBD1 for D (5 bases). The ends were cut back, 4 bases at V and 6 bases at J, with 13 bases in the middle. CDR1 is DFQATT, CDR2 SNEGSKA, per germline (reference sequence). CDR3 length equals 14 residues. DNA for the CDR3: TGCAGTGCTAATGATCAGGGTAGTAATTCACCCCTCCACTTT. Its translation is CSANDQGSNSPLHF.